Presented here are 23 T cell receptor beta chains from one specimen sequenced in a study of T cell responses to AZD1222 COVID-19 vaccine (dated by TCRdb to the early 2020s). The label giving this sample's time point can be read as: baseline before first vaccination. The library was built by means of the immunoSEQ multiplex PCR assay. Held by TCRdb, this immuneACCESS table contains in-frame sequences only and omits some clones. Under half of the omission traces to an unresolved V gene where checked; the cause of the rest is unknown. This sample is represented by 90,000 to 120,000 clones; approximately 86% of them were singletons. 3.5% to 4.5% of the sample is in the top ten clones. The specimen comprised peripheral blood, sampled on day 0 of AZD1222 vaccination. The source is an adult in good health.

The rearrangement joins TRBV19 to TRBJ2-1; D is undetermined. The CDR3 length is 11 residues. CDR1 LNHDA and CDR2 SQIVND come from the germline V gene (reference sequence). Between the trimmed V and J ends, which lost 5 bases and 7 bases, there was a span of 6 bases. CDR3 region: CASSVRNEQFF. DNA of the CDR3: TGTGCCAGTAGTGTGAGGAATGAGCAGTTCTTC.

This chain joins TRBV3-1 (or the pseudogene TRBV3-2) and TRBJ1-1, with D unresolved. The CDR3 length is 14 residues. Trimming took off 1 base at V and 6 bases at J, with 12 bases between the two ends. Per germline, CDR1 LGHDT and CDR2 YNNKEL (reference sequence). CDR3 sequence reads: CASSQVRGFSEAFF. CDR3 nucleotides: TGTGCCAGCAGCCAAGTCCGGGGTTTCTCTGAAGCTTTCTTT.

The chain is built from TRBV18 and TRBJ1-1; D is ambiguous. The length of the CDR3 is 15 residues. V lost 3 bases and J 0 bases, leaving 11 bases between the germline ends. Germline assignment: CDR1 KGHSH and CDR2 LQKENI. The DNA for the CDR3 is TGTGCCAGCTCACCTTCCATTACGGTGAACACTGAAGCTTTCTTT. Translating it yields CASSPSITVNTEAFF.

V and J are TRBV9 and TRBJ1-2, with D perhaps matching TRBD1 (5 bases). Looked up from germline, CDR1 is SGDLS and CDR2 is YYNGEE. V dropped 0 bases and J dropped 5 bases, with 17 bases sitting between them. The CDR3 contains 16 residues. The CDR3 nucleotides are TGTGCCAGCAGCGTAGCGTCCGGGGGGGGTCGTTATGGCTACACCTTC. It translates to CASSVASGGGRYGYTF.

V is TRBV6-2 or TRBV6-3 and J is TRBJ2-3; TRBD1 is a possible D gene (5 bases). Germline loops: CDR1 MNHEY, CDR2 SVGEGT. The CDR3 covers 13 residues. V was clipped by 5 bases and J by 1 base, with 7 bases between them. The chain's CDR3 is CASSLQGTDTQYF. CDR3 sequence (DNA): TGTGCCAGCAGTCTACAGGGCACAGATACGCAGTATTTT.

The rearrangement uses TRBV6-5 and TRBJ1-1; D is perhaps TRBD1 (6 bases). The CDR3 contains 14 residues. In germline, CDR1 is MNHEY, CDR2 SVGAGI. V lost 2 bases to trimming and J lost 8 bases, with 15 bases between them. The CDR3 is CASSYRQGRGEAFF. Written as DNA, the CDR3 is TGTGCCAGCAGTTACAGGCAGGGGCGGGGGGAAGCTTTCTTT.

The rearrangement joins TRBV2 to TRBJ1-2, with TRBD1 identical over 12 bases. The trim removed 3 bases at V and 9 bases at J, leaving 5 bases unmatched. Per the germline V gene, CDR1 is SNHLY and CDR2 is FYNNEI. This CDR3 comprises 14 residues. In DNA form, the CDR3 reads TGTGCCAGCAGTGAGGGACAGGGGGCTAGCAGCTACACCTTC. As protein: CASSEGQGASSYTF.

The V gene is TRBV9, the J gene TRBJ1-2; D uncertain. The CDR3 is made up of 13 amino acids. CDR1 is SGDLS and CDR2 is YYNGEE in the germline V gene. V was shortened by 3 bases and J by 2 bases, with 8 bases between the two germline ends. CDR3 protein: CASSARPNYGYTF. Written as DNA, the CDR3 is TGTGCCAGCAGCGCCCGCCCCAACTATGGCTACACCTTC.

The chain uses TRBV7-2 and TRBJ2-1; TRBD2 aligns across 9 bases. Germline-derived CDR1 and CDR2 are SGHTA and FQGNSA. This CDR3 has 16 residues. V trimming: 4 bases; J trimming: 2 bases; junction bases outside the gene matches: 6. CDR3 sequence reads: CASSSFSGGPYNEQFF. The CDR3 DNA reads TGTGCCAGCAGCTCTTTTAGCGGGGGTCCCTACAATGAGCAGTTCTTC.

The rearrangement uses TRBV6-1 and TRBJ2-3; possible D gene TRBD1, 6 bases. CDR1 and CDR2 (germline): MNHNS, SASEGT. This CDR3 region has 15 residues. V lost 2 bases and J 4 bases, leaving 13 bases between the germline ends. This CDR3 reads CASSELEGQSDTQYF. As DNA, the CDR3 is TGTGCCAGCAGTGAACTCGAGGGACAATCAGATACGCAGTATTTT.

This rearrangement joins TRBV7-9 to TRBJ1-5; TRBD1 agrees at 12 bases. Germline CDR1 SEHNR, CDR2 FQNEAQ (reference sequence). The V and J ends lost 4 bases and 2 bases, in that order; junction bases with no gene match: 9. The CDR3 runs 18 residues. The CDR3 sequence is CASSSGTGGRTGNQPQHF. In DNA, the CDR3 is TGTGCCAGCAGCTCCGGGACAGGGGGCAGAACGGGCAATCAGCCCCAGCATTTT.

The rearrangement links TRBV28 to TRBJ1-1, with a possible D match to TRBD1 (5 bases). The germline V and J ends were trimmed by 2 bases and 3 bases, with 10 bases remaining between them. The CDR3 sequence is 14 residues long. Looked up from germline, CDR1 is MDHEN and CDR2 is SYDVKM. CDR3 sequence (DNA): TGTGCCAGCAGTTTAGGTGGGGCGTACACTGAAGCTTTCTTT. Translating gives CASSLGGAYTEAFF.

This chain connects TRBV7-2 to TRBJ2-7; D is perhaps TRBD1 or TRBD2 (5 bases each). Trimming took off 3 bases at V and 3 bases at J, with 9 bases between the two ends. The CDR3 has 13 amino acids. Per the germline V gene, CDR1 is SGHTA and CDR2 is FQGNSA. The CDR3 loop reads CASSLGDLYEQYF. DNA of the CDR3: TGTGCCAGCAGCTTGGGGGACCTCTACGAGCAGTACTTC.

The CDR3 protein is CAWSKEQLYEQYF. Here the CDR3 DNA reads TGTGCCTGGAGTAAGGAGCAGCTATACGAGCAGTACTTC. The chain uses TRBV30 and TRBJ2-7, with D uncertain. The ends were cut back, 2 bases at V and 4 bases at J, with 12 bases in the middle. The CDR3 has 13 residues. Germline V gene lookup returns CDR1 GTSNPN and CDR2 SVGIG (reference sequence).

The J gene is TRBJ2-7, the V gene TRBV5-6; D unresolved. This CDR3 has 12 residues. CDR1 and CDR2 (germline): SGHDT, YYEEEE. Trimming took off 0 bases at V and 6 bases at J, with 7 bases between the two ends. The CDR3 here is CASSLGTGEQYF. In DNA, the CDR3 is TGTGCCAGCAGCTTGGGGACGGGCGAGCAGTACTTC.

The chain uses TRBV20-1 and TRBJ2-2; unclear D gene. The CDR3 spans 11 residues. V was clipped by 4 bases and J by 6 bases, with 6 bases between them. The germline V gene encodes CDR1 DFQATT and CDR2 SNEGSKA (reference sequence). In DNA form, the CDR3 reads TGCAGTGCTAAGGGTGCCGGGGAGCTGTTTTTT. It encodes CSAKGAGELFF.

V gene TRBV7-9 combines with J gene TRBJ2-7; 12 nucleotides match TRBD2. Germline CDR1 reads SEHNR; CDR2 reads FQNEAQ (reference sequence). CDR3 length: 16 residues. V lost 3 bases to trimming and J lost 6 bases; unmatched junction nucleotides: 9. CDR3 residues: CASSFIGLAGRSEQYF. In nucleotides, the CDR3 is TGTGCCAGCAGCTTCATCGGACTAGCGGGACGTTCCGAGCAGTACTTC. Combining the CDR3 with reference TRBV7-9 and TRBJ2-7 gives the whole variable domain DTGVSQNPRHKITKRGQNVTFRCDPISEHNRLYWYRQTLGQGPEFLTYFQNEAQLEKSRLLSDRFSAERPKGSFSTLEIQRTEQGDSAMYLCASSFIGLAGRSEQYFGPGTRLTVT.

The rearrangement joins TRBV18 to TRBJ1-3; D perhaps matches TRBD1 (5 bases). Per germline, CDR1 KGHSH and CDR2 LQKENI. The V end was cut by 3 bases, the J end by 8 bases, with 14 bases between. The CDR3 contains 14 residues. CDR3: CASSPLGLRDTIYF. The CDR3 bases are TGTGCCAGCTCACCGCTTGGACTCAGGGACACCATATATTTT.

V and J are TRBV28 and TRBJ1-1; D uncertain. CDR1 is MDHEN and CDR2 is SYDVKM in the germline V gene. Trimming cost V 2 bases and J 0 bases, with 10 bases left between them. CDR3 length: 15 amino acids. The CDR3 coding sequence is TGTGCCAGCAGTTTAGGGCTGCGCTTGAACACTGAAGCTTTCTTT. Its translation is CASSLGLRLNTEAFF.

The chain couples TRBV19 to TRBJ1-3; 8 nucleotides align to TRBD1. CDR3 size: 15 residues. Germline V gene data show CDR1 as LNHDA and CDR2 as SQIVND (reference sequence). V lost 5 bases and J lost 1; bases outside the gene matches: 4. The CDR3 nucleotides are TGTGCCAGTAGTCCGGGACAGGCTTCTGGAAACACCATATATTTT. Encoded protein: CASSPGQASGNTIYF. The variable domain in full, with the rest retrieved from reference TRBV19 and TRBJ1-3, is DGGITQSPKYLFRKEGQNVTLSCEQNLNHDAMYWYRQDPGQGLRLIYYSQIVNDFQKGDIAEGYSVSREKKESFPLTVTSAQKNPTAFYLCASSPGQASGNTIYFGEGSWLTVV.

The count of this clone is one. J is TRBJ1-5 and V is TRBV11-3; D ambiguous. This CDR3 has 13 residues. Germline CDR1 is SGHNT and CDR2 is YENEEA. Trimming took 5 bases from V and 0 from J, leaving 5 bases between them. The chain's CDR3 is CASSLNSNQPQHF. The CDR3 nucleotides read TGTGCCAGCAGCCTTAATAGCAATCAGCCCCAGCATTTT.

This clone was recorded only once. The chain recombines TRBV15 with TRBJ1-4; TRBD1 matches 7 bases. CDR1 is LNHNV, CDR2 YYDKDF, per germline (reference sequence). V was clipped by 2 bases and J by 8 bases; unmatched bases: 11. The length of the CDR3 is 16 residues. CDR3 amino acids: CATSRSQGPPQEKLFF. The CDR3 DNA sequence: TGTGCCACCAGCAGATCACAGGGGCCTCCGCAGGAAAAACTGTTTTTT.

The gene calls are TRBV10-2 and TRBJ2-3; D possibly corresponds to TRBD2 (5 bases). The CDR3 spans 16 residues. V lost 1 base, J lost 1 base, and 12 bases lay in between. The germline gives CDR1 WSHSY, CDR2 SAAADI. The CDR3: CASSEFPGFGTDTQYF. The CDR3 DNA reads TGCGCCAGCAGTGAGTTCCCGGGGTTCGGCACAGATACGCAGTATTTT.